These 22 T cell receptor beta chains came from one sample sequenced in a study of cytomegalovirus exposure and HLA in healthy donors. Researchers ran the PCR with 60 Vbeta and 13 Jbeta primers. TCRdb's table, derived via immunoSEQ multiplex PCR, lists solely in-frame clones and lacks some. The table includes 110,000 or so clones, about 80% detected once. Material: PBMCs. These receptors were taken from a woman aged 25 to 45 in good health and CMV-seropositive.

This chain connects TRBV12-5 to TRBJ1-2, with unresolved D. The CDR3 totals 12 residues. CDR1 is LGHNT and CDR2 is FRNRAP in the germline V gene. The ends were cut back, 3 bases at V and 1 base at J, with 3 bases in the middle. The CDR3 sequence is CASGFGNYGYTF. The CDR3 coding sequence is TGTGCTAGTGGTTTCGGTAACTATGGCTACACCTTC. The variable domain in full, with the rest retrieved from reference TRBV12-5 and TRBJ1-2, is DARVTQTPRHKVTEMGQEVTMRCQPILGHNTVFWYRQTMMQGLELLAYFRNRAPLDDSGMPKDRFSAEMPDATLATLKIQPSEPRDSAVYFCASGFGNYGYTFGSGTRLTVV.

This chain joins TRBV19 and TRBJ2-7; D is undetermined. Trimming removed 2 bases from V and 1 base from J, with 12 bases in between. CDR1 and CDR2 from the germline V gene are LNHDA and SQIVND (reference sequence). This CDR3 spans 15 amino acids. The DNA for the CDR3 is TGTGCCAGTAGTATATTAACGGGTTCGTCCTACGAGCAGTACTTC. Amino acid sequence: CASSILTGSSYEQYF. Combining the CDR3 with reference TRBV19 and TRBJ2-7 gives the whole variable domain DGGITQSPKYLFRKEGQNVTLSCEQNLNHDAMYWYRQDPGQGLRLIYYSQIVNDFQKGDIAEGYSVSREKKESFPLTVTSAQKNPTAFYLCASSILTGSSYEQYFGPGTRLTVT.

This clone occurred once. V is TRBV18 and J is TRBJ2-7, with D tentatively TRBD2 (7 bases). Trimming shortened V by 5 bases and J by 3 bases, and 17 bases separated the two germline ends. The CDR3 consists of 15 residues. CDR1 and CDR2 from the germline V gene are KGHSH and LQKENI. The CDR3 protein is CASSATGGGLYEQYF. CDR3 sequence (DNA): TGTGCCAGCTCAGCGACGGGCGGGGGCCTCTACGAGCAGTACTTC.

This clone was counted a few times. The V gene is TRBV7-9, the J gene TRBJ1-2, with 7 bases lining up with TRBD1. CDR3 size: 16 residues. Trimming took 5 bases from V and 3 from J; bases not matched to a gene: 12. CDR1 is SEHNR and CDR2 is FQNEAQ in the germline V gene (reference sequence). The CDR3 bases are TGTGCCAGCAGCCACCGGGACAGAAAAGGGGACTATGGCTACACCTTC. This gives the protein CASSHRDRKGDYGYTF.

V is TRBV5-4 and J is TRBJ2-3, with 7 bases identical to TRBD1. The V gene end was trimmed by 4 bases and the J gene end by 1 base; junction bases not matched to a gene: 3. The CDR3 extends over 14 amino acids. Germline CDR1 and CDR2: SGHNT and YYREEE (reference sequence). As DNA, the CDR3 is TGTGCCAGCAGCCCAGGGGGAGGCACAGATACGCAGTATTTT. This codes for CASSPGGGTDTQYF. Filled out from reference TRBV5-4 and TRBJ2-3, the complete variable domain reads ETGVTQSPTHLIKTRGQQVTLRCSSQSGHNTVSWYQQALGQGPQFIFQYYREEENGRGNFPPRFSGLQFPNYSSELNVNALELDDSALYLCASSPGGGTDTQYFGPGTRLTVL.

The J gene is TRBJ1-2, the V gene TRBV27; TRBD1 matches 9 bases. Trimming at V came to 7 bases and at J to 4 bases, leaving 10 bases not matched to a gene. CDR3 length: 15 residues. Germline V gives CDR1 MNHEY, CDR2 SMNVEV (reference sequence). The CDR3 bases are TGTGCCAGCACCGATGCGGGACAGGGAGGCTATGGCTACACCTTC. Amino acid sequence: CASTDAGQGGYGYTF.

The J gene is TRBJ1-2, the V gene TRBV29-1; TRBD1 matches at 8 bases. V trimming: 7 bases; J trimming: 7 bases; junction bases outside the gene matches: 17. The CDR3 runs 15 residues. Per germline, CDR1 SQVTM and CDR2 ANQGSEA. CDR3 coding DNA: TGCAGCGCTGAGGGGGCAGGGGGCCGCAGGGCTGGCTACACCTTC. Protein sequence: CSAEGAGGRRAGYTF.

DNA of the CDR3: TGTGCCATCAGACAGGGGGGTACGCAGTATTTT. It yields the protein CAIRQGGTQYF. V usage is TRBV10-3 and J usage is TRBJ2-3; TRBD1 agrees at 8 bases. The trim removed 6 bases at V and 8 bases at J, leaving 1 base unmatched. CDR1 is ENHRY and CDR2 is SYGVKD in the germline V gene. CDR3 length: 11 amino acids.

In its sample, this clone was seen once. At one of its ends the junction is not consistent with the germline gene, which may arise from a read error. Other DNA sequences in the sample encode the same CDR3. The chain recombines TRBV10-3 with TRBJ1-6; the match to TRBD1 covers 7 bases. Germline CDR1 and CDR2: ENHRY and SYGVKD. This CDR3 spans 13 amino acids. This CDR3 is CAIRGQQNSPLHF. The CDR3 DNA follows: TGTGCCATCAGGGGACAGCAAAATTCCCCCCTCCACTTT.

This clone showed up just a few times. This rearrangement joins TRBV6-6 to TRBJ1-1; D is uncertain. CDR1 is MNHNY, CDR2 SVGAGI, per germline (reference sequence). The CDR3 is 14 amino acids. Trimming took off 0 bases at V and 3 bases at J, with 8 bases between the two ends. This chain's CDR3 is CASSYSFRDTEAFF. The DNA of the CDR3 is TGTGCCAGCAGTTACTCGTTCCGGGACACTGAAGCTTTCTTT.

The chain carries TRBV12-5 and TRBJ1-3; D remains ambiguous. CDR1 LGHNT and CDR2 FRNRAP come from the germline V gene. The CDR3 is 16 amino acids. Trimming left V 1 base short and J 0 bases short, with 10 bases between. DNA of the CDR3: TGTGCTAGTGGTTTGGGGACGGGAGTCTCTGGAAACACCATATATTTT. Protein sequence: CASGLGTGVSGNTIYF.

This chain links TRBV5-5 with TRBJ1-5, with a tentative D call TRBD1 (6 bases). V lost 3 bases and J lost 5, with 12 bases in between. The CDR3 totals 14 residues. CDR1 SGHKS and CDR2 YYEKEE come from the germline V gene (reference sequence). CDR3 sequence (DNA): TGTGCCAGCAGCTCCCTAGGGGGGGATCAGCCCCAGCATTTT. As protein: CASSSLGGDQPQHF.

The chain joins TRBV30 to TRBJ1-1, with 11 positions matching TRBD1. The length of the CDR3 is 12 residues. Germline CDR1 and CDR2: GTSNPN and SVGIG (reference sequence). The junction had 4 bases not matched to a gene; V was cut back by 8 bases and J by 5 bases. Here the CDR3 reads CAGDRGGTEAFF. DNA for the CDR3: TGTGCCGGGGACAGGGGGGGTACTGAAGCTTTCTTT.

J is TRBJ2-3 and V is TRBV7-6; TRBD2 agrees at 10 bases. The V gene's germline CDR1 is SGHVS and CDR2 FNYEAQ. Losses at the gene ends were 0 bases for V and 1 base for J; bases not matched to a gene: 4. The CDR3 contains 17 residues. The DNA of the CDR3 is TGTGCCAGCAGCTTAGCGGCCGGGACTAGCGGCACAGATACGCAGTATTTT. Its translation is CASSLAAGTSGTDTQYF.

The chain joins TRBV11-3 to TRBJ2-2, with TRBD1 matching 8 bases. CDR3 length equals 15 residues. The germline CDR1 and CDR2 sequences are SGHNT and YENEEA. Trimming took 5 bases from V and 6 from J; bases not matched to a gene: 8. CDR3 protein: CASSPNQGAPGELFF. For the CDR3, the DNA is TGTGCCAGCAGCCCAAACCAGGGGGCTCCCGGGGAGCTGTTTTTT. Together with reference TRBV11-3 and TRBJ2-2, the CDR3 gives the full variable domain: EAGVVQSPRYKIIEKKQPVAFWCNPISGHNTLYWYLQNLGQGPELLIRYENEEAVDDSQLPKDRFSAERLKGVDSTLKIQPAELGDSAVYLCASSPNQGAPGELFFGEGSRLTVL.

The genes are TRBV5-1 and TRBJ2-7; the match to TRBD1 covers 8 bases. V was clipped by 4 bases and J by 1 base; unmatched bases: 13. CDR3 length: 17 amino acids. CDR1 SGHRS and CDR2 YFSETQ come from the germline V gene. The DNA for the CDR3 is TGCGCCAGCAGCCCCACCTCGGGACAGGTCGGATCCTACGAGCAGTACTTC. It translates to CASSPTSGQVGSYEQYF.

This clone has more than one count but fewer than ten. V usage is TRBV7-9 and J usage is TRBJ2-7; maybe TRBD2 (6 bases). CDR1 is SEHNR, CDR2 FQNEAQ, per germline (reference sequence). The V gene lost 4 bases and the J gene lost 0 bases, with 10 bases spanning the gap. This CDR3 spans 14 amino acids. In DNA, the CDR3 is TGTGCCAGCAGCTCCGGGGGTCACTCCTACGAGCAGTACTTC. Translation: CASSSGGHSYEQYF.

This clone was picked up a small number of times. The CDR3 sequence: CASSPPGQRIEKLFF. As DNA, the CDR3 is TGTGCCAGCAGTCCTCCGGGACAGCGAATCGAAAAACTGTTTTTT. The rearrangement joins TRBV28 to TRBJ1-4; TRBD1 agrees at 7 bases. V lost 5 bases, J lost 8 bases, and 11 bases stayed unmatched. This CDR3 comprises 15 residues. CDR1 is MDHEN and CDR2 is SYDVKM in the germline V gene.

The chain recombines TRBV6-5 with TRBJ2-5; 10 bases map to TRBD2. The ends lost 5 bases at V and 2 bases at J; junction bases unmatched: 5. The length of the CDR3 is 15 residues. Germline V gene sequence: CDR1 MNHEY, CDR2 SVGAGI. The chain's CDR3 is CASSRSGRTQETQYF. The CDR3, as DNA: TGTGCCAGCAGTCGTAGCGGGAGGACTCAAGAGACCCAGTACTTC.

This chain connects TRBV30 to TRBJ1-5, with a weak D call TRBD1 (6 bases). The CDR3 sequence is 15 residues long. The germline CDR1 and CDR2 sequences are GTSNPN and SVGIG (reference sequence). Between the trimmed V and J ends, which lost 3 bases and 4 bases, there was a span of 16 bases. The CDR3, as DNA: TGTGCCTGGAGCCTGGGGACATTAGGAAATCAGCCCCAGCATTTT. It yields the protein CAWSLGTLGNQPQHF.

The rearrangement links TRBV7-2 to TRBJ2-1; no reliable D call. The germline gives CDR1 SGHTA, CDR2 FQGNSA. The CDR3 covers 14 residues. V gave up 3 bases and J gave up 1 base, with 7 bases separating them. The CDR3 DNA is TGTGCCAGCAGCTTGGTCGGGTCCTACAATGAGCAGTTCTTC. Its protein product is CASSLVGSYNEQFF.

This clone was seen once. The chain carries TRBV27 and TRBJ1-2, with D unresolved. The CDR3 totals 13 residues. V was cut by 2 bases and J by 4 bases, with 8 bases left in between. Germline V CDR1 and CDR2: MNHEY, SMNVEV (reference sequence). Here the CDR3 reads CASSLAGTYGYTF. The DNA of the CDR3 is TGTGCCAGCAGTTTAGCAGGCACCTATGGCTACACCTTC.